The clone carrying this T cell receptor beta chain was seen repeatedly, ten times or more. The source of the sample is a study of T cells in Graves' hyperthyroidism and ophthalmopathy. Germline V CDR1 and CDR2: KGHDR, SFDVKD. The CDR3 runs to 16 residues. V dropped 2 bases and J dropped 10 bases, with 20 bases sitting between them. TCR beta CDR3 regions were amplified from RNA. HTBI primers drove first-round RT-PCR of the TCR CDR3. TCRdb analysed the multiplex PCR reads with MiXCR anew, one entry per CDR3 protein. The sample has more than 350,000 distinct CDR3 sequences; about a sixth are singletons. Sample: blood. The chain is built from TRBV24-1 and TRBJ1-5; the D gene is possibly TRBD1 (6 bases). This clonotype was sampled from a woman between 25 and 40 years old with Graves' hyperthyroidism that later progressed to Graves' ophthalmopathy. CDR3 sequence: CATSDSSRGGKGPQHF. The CDR3 nucleotides read TGTGCCACCAGTGATTCGTCTAGGGGGGGGAAAGGACCCCAGCATTTT.